Below, 14 T cell receptor beta chains from the same sample are listed, as sequenced in a study of identical twins. A single record per CDR3 protein comes from TCRdb applying MiXCR to the 5' RACE reads. The sample comprises around 510,000 distinct CDR3 sequences, about 13% of which are singletons, and 0.98% rests with the top ten. The sample was also linked to a second study, of yellow fever vaccine responses in identical twins.

Sequencing used CD4+ T cells sorted from blood. The receptors derive from a young woman in good health.

The chain uses TRBV20-1 and TRBJ2-5; possibly TRBD2 for D (6 bases). V was pared by 6 bases and J by 5 bases, with 16 bases between. The CDR3 covers 13 residues. Per the germline V gene, CDR1 is DFQATT and CDR2 is SNEGSKA (reference sequence). CDR3 DNA: TGCAGTGCAGAGAGGCGGGGTGTGGAGACCCAGTACTTC. Its translation: CSAERRGVETQYF.

This clonotype was observed a few times. The CDR3 region is CASSSDSVSYEQYF. The CDR3 nucleotides read TGTGCCAGCAGTTCGGACTCGGTTTCCTACGAGCAGTACTTC. V and J are TRBV12-3 or TRBV12-4 and TRBJ2-7; maybe TRBD2 (5 bases). The CDR3 is 14 amino acids. V was trimmed by 4 bases and J by 1 base, leaving 11 bases between them.

This clonotype was picked up a small number of times. The J gene is TRBJ2-2, the V gene TRBV6-1; 7 bases match TRBD1. The CDR3 sequence is 15 residues long. Germline V lookup: CDR1 MNHNS, CDR2 SASEGT. The junction had 7 bases not matched to a gene; V was cut back by 5 bases and J by 4 bases. CDR3 in DNA: TGTGCCAGCAGTCAAGTCAGGGGGAGCACCGGGGAGCTGTTTTTT. This translates into CASSQVRGSTGELFF.

The chain carries TRBV3-1 and TRBJ2-6, with 9 nucleotides matching TRBD2. V shed 3 bases and J 2 bases; nucleotides not matched to a gene: 5. This CDR3 region has 17 residues. Per the germline V gene, CDR1 is LGHDT and CDR2 is YNNKEL (reference sequence). The CDR3 DNA follows: TGTGCCAGCAGCCAGCGGGAGGGCCGACCTGGGGCCAACGTCCTGACTTTC. Translating gives CASSQREGRPGANVLTF.

The sample holds a few counts of this clonotype. The V and J genes are TRBV27 and TRBJ2-1, with 10 bases identical to TRBD2. Germline-derived CDR1 and CDR2 are MNHEY and SMNVEV (reference sequence). This CDR3 is built from 15 residues. Unmatched junction bases numbered 9, after V lost 6 bases and J lost 7 bases. The CDR3 sequence is CASRAGGPRLNEQFF. Written as DNA, the CDR3 is TGTGCCAGCAGAGCGGGGGGGCCTAGATTAAATGAGCAGTTCTTC.

The rearrangement joins TRBV7-2 to TRBJ2-7; the match to TRBD2 covers 13 bases. Trimming cost V 0 bases and J 6 bases; bases outside gene matches: 11. CDR1 is SGHTA and CDR2 is FQGNSA in the germline V gene. This CDR3 is 18 amino acids long. This CDR3 is CASSLAPSSTSGGGEQYF. Here the CDR3 DNA reads TGTGCCAGCAGCTTAGCCCCATCCTCCACTAGCGGGGGGGGCGAGCAGTACTTC.

The chain carries TRBV12-3 or TRBV12-4 and TRBJ2-7, with D unresolved. This CDR3 is built from 14 residues. The V gene lost 0 bases and the J gene lost 2 bases, with 8 bases spanning the gap. The CDR3 spells CASSLARPTYEQYF. The CDR3 nucleotides read TGTGCCAGCAGTTTAGCCCGACCGACCTACGAGCAGTACTTC.

This clonotype was seen at least ten times. V usage is TRBV21-1 and J usage is TRBJ2-1; no DNA check was done on the table's D call, TRBD1. TRBV21-1 is listed as a pseudogene. This CDR3 spans 15 amino acids. The CDR3 nucleotides read TGTGCCAGCAGCAAACGGGGGCTAGCCTACAATGAGCAGTTCTTC. Its protein is CASSKRGLAYNEQFF.

The chain has TRBV7-2 and TRBJ1-6; TRBD1 matches 8 bases. Looked up from germline, CDR1 is SGHTA and CDR2 is FQGNSA. V gave up 5 bases and J gave up 6 bases; unmatched junction bases: 12. The CDR3 runs to 17 residues. This chain's CDR3 is CASSTIRDRRINSPLHF. DNA for the CDR3: TGTGCCAGCAGCACTATCCGGGACAGGAGGATTAATTCACCCCTCCACTTT.

This clonotype was counted a few times. The chain links TRBV4-3 to TRBJ2-2; TRBD2 agrees at 8 bases. Germline lookup yields CDR1 LGHNA and CDR2 YSLEER. V lost 4 bases and J lost 5; bases outside the gene matches: 9. The CDR3 covers 16 residues. The CDR3 sequence is CASSRWAGGITGELFF. The CDR3 bases are TGCGCCAGCAGCCGTTGGGCGGGAGGTATTACCGGGGAGCTGTTTTTT.

This sequence joins TRBV7-2 and TRBJ2-2, with 10 bases identical to TRBD2. J was trimmed by 6 bases and V by 5 bases; bases with no gene match: 6. The CDR3 length is 15 residues. Germline V gene lookup returns CDR1 SGHTA and CDR2 FQGNSA. The CDR3 loop reads CASSQSGGAAGELFF. CDR3 nucleotide sequence: TGTGCCAGCAGCCAGAGCGGGGGGGCTGCCGGGGAGCTGTTTTTT.

In this sample, this clonotype turned up a few times. The V call is TRBV30, the J call TRBJ1-5; D unclear. CDR1 is GTSNPN and CDR2 is SVGIG in the germline V gene (reference sequence). The CDR3 covers 14 residues. Trimming pared 2 bases from V and 3 bases from J, leaving 11 bases between. The CDR3 DNA sequence: TGTGCCTGGAGTCATGTTCAGCTCAATCAGCCCCAGCATTTT. Translated: CAWSHVQLNQPQHF.

V gene TRBV7-6 combines with J gene TRBJ2-3; 8 nucleotides align to TRBD2. Losses at the gene ends were 5 bases for V and 6 bases for J; bases not matched to a gene: 13. The CDR3 runs to 16 residues. Germline CDR1 SGHVS, CDR2 FNYEAQ. CDR3 sequence: CASSPGAGVRLDTQYF. CDR3 in DNA: TGTGCCAGCAGCCCTGGAGCGGGAGTTAGGTTGGATACGCAGTATTTT.

A single count supports this clonotype. The chain combines TRBV7-3 with TRBJ2-1; D tentatively reads TRBD1 or TRBD2 (5 bases each). Germline assignment: CDR1 SGHTA and CDR2 FQGTGA. The CDR3 covers 15 residues. The V and J ends lost 4 bases and 7 bases respectively, with 17 bases between them. The CDR3 coding sequence is TGTGCCAGCAGCTCAGCCGGGACCCCGGCGAATGAGCAGTTCTTC. Translating gives CASSSAGTPANEQFF.